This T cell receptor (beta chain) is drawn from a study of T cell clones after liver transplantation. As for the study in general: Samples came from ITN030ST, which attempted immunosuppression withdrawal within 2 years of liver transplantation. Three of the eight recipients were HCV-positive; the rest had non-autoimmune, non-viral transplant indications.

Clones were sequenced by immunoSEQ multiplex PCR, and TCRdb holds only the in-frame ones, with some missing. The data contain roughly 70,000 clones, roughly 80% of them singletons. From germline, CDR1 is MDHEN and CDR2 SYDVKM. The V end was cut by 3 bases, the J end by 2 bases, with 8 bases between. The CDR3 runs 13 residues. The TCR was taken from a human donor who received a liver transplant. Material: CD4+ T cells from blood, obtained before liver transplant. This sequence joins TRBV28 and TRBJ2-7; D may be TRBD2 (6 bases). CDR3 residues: CASSFGRAYEQYF. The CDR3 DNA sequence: TGTGCCAGCAGTTTCGGGAGAGCCTACGAGCAGTACTTC.